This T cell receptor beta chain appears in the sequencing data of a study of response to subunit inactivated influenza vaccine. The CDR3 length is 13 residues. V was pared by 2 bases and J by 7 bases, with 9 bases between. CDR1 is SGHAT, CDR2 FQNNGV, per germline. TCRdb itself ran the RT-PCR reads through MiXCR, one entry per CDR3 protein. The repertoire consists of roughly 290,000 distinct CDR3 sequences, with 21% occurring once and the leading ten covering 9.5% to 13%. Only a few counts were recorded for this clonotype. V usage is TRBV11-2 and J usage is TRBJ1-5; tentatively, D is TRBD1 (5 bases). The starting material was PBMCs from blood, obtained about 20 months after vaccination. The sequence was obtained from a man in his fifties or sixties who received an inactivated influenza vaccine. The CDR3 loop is CASSLWGRQPQHF. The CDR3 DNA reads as TGTGCCAGCAGCTTATGGGGCAGGCAGCCCCAGCATTTT.